The TCR beta chain described here comes from a study of CD8+CD57+ T cells in acquired aplastic anemia. Profiling of TCR beta VDJ combinations and CDR3 sequences used genomic DNA as template. Each CDR3 protein gets one entry after TCRdb re-called the reads with MiXCR. The table has 150,000 to 200,000 distinct CDR3 sequences, roughly 50% seen once; the top ten hold around a third. Sequencing involved patients with CD8+CD57+ cell expansion previously shown by flow cytometry. Specimen: sorted CD4+, CD8+, or CD8+CD57+ T cells (not recorded which) from PBMCs. The source is a human donor with aplastic anemia.

In DNA, the CDR3 is TGTGCCAGCAGTATCAGGGTCACTGAAGCTTTCTTT. Amino acids: CASSIRVTEAFF. V gene TRBV7-9 combines with J gene TRBJ1-1; TRBD1 is a possible D gene (5 bases). There are 12 residues in the CDR3. Between the trimmed V and J ends, which lost 6 bases and 4 bases, there was a span of 9 bases. Germline loops: CDR1 SEHNR, CDR2 FQNEAQ (reference sequence).